This passage covers 12 T cell receptor beta chains from one sample sequenced in a study of regulatory T cells in long-lasting Graves disease. This sample's time point: newly diagnosed GD, antithyroid drugs for less than 3 months. From RNA extracted from PBMCs, the TCR library was made. CDR3 regions were amplified by Arm-PCR using iRepertoire HTBI primers to build TCR beta libraries. TCRdb recomputed calls from the multiplex PCR reads with MiXCR, one row per CDR3 protein. The repertoire includes 600,000 to 650,000 distinct CDR3 sequences, less than 20% of them detected once, and more than 15% sits in the top ten. This same sample was also taken into another study, of T cells in Graves' hyperthyroidism and ophthalmopathy.

Material: peripheral blood mononuclear cells (PBMCs), obtained at new diagnosis, from a patient treated with antithyroid drugs. The receptors here all came from a woman in her 30s with Graves disease.

The rearrangement joins TRBV19 to TRBJ1-5, with 7 bases fitting TRBD1. Germline CDR1 LNHDA, CDR2 SQIVND (reference sequence). The CDR3 totals 15 residues. With 7 bases clipped from V and 5 bases from J, the junction kept 11 bases outside the gene matches. The CDR3 spells CASKETTGDDQPQHF. DNA of the CDR3: TGTGCCAGTAAGGAGACAACAGGGGACGATCAGCCCCAGCATTTT. Using reference TRBV19 and TRBJ1-5 for the parts outside the CDR3, the full variable domain is DGGITQSPKYLFRKEGQNVTLSCEQNLNHDAMYWYRQDPGQGLRLIYYSQIVNDFQKGDIAEGYSVSREKKESFPLTVTSAQKNPTAFYLCASKETTGDDQPQHFGDGTRLSIL.

Only a few counts were recorded for this clonotype. V usage is TRBV4-1 and J usage is TRBJ1-6; D is unclear. The CDR3 loop spans 13 amino acids. Germline assignment: CDR1 MGHRA and CDR2 YSYEKL. V dropped 4 bases and J dropped 6 bases, with 7 bases sitting between them. The CDR3 protein is CASSPLPNSPLHF. CDR3 bases: TGCGCCAGCAGCCCCCTCCCTAATTCACCCCTCCACTTT.

This clonotype was seen at least ten times. The chain links TRBV5-1 to TRBJ2-1; 7 nucleotides align to TRBD2. The CDR3 has 16 amino acids. Trimming cost V 4 bases and J 4 bases; bases outside gene matches: 11. Germline CDR1 reads SGHRS; CDR2 reads YFSETQ. The CDR3 protein is CASSPPPSGYYNEQFF. The CDR3 DNA is TGCGCCAGCAGCCCTCCCCCTAGCGGATATTACAATGAGCAGTTCTTC.

This clonotype was seen many times. This sequence joins TRBV7-3 and TRBJ1-1; no reliable D call. Trimming cost V 1 base and J 2 bases, with 11 bases left between them. Germline V gives CDR1 SGHTA, CDR2 FQGTGA. CDR3 length equals 15 residues. The CDR3 spells CASSLIFSVNTEAFF. CDR3 nucleotides: TGTGCCAGCAGCTTAATTTTTTCCGTCAACACTGAAGCTTTCTTT.

Notes on this clonotype: A read error may explain this, as a much larger clone is one base away. The J gene is TRBJ2-1, the V gene TRBV7-9; TRBD1 aligns across 7 bases. The ends lost 5 bases at V and 5 bases at J; junction bases unmatched: 12. The CDR3 runs to 16 residues. The germline V gene encodes CDR1 SEHNR and CDR2 FQNEAQ (reference sequence). CDR3 sequence: CASSQTGRLGDNEQFF. For the CDR3, the DNA is TGTGCCAGCAGCCAGACAGGGCGCCTAGGGGACAATGAGCAGTTCTTC.

The sample holds a few counts of this clonotype. The genes are TRBV3-1 and TRBJ1-5; the match to TRBD1 covers 7 bases. V lost 7 bases, J lost 5 bases, and 8 bases stayed unmatched. The germline V gene has CDR1 LGHDT and CDR2 YNNKEL (reference sequence). The CDR3 length is 14 residues. CDR3 nucleotide sequence: TGTGCCAGCAACTTCGGACAGGTCGATCAGCCCCAGCATTTT. Its protein is CASNFGQVDQPQHF.

This rearrangement joins TRBV6-1 to TRBJ1-2; the D is unclear. CDR1 is MNHNS, CDR2 SASEGT, per germline. V dropped 11 bases and J dropped 13 bases, with 29 bases sitting between them. The CDR3 has 14 amino acids. CDR3 protein: CACMALVGVQATTF. CDR3 DNA sequence: TGTGCCTGTATGGCTCTAGTGGGCGTTCAAGCTACCACCTTC.

This clonotype has a handful of counts. J is TRBJ1-4 and V is TRBV6-2 or TRBV6-3; 8 bases fit TRBD1. V dropped 4 bases and J dropped 0; count of bases not matched to a gene: 7. This CDR3 is built from 17 residues. Germline V gives CDR1 MNHEY, CDR2 SVGEGT. The CDR3 reads CASSSRTGRPTNEKLFF. Here the CDR3 DNA reads TGTGCCAGCAGTTCCCGGACAGGGAGACCAACTAATGAAAAACTGTTTTTT.

The CDR3: CSARLPGGRETQYF. Written as DNA, the CDR3 is TGCAGTGCTAGACTCCCGGGAGGCAGGGAGACCCAGTACTTC. The chain uses TRBV20-1 and TRBJ2-5, with TRBD2 identical over 7 bases. Germline V gives CDR1 DFQATT, CDR2 SNEGSKA (reference sequence). This CDR3 is 14 amino acids long. V was clipped by 2 bases and J by 5 bases; unmatched bases: 8.

Worth noting for this clonotype: A much larger clone differs by one base, so this may be a read error. The chain recombines TRBV7-2 with TRBJ2-1; D unclear. The CDR3 has 16 amino acids. Germline V gene sequence: CDR1 SGHTA, CDR2 FQGNSA. CDR3 amino acids: CASSRKWGSSYNERFF. The CDR3 DNA follows: TGTGCCAGCAGCCGAAAGTGGGGAAGCTCCTACAATGAGCGGTTCTTC.

V usage is TRBV7-3 and J usage is TRBJ2-2; D unclear. CDR1 is SGHTA, CDR2 FQGTGA, per germline. Trimming removed 5 bases from V and 4 bases from J, with 17 bases in between. The CDR3 has 16 amino acids. In DNA form, the CDR3 reads TGTGCCAGCAGCCCCCAGGCCGGAAGGATCACCGGGGAGCTGTTTTTT. This gives the protein CASSPQAGRITGELFF. The complete variable domain, with remaining parts taken from reference TRBV7-3 and TRBJ2-2, reads GAGVSQTPSNKVTEKGKYVELRCDPISGHTALYWYRQSLGQGPEFLIYFQGTGAADDSGLPNDRFFAVRPEGSVSTLKIQRTERGDSAVYLCASSPQAGRITGELFFGEGSRLTVL.

This chain uses TRBV7-2 with TRBJ2-2; D call uncertain. The V end was cut by 8 bases, the J end by 1 base, with 11 bases between. The CDR3 contains 14 residues. The germline V gene encodes CDR1 SGHTA and CDR2 FQGNSA. For the CDR3, the DNA is TGTGCCAGCCTTCTGGGATTGAACACCGGGGAGCTGTTTTTT. Amino acids: CASLLGLNTGELFF.